These 29 T cell receptor beta chains were sequenced from one sample in a study of T cell responses to AZD1222 COVID-19 vaccine. Clones were read by immunoSEQ multiplex PCR, and TCRdb kept only the in-frame ones, dropping some. The sample consists of 90,000 to 150,000 clones, roughly 90% of them appearing once. The sequencing here drew on peripheral blood, taken 28 days after the second AZD1222 dose. Every receptor here comes from an adult who received the AZD1222 COVID-19 vaccine.

This chain links TRBV11-2 with TRBJ1-6; the match to TRBD1 covers 10 bases. The CDR3 is made up of 16 amino acids. Trimming removed 5 bases from V and 6 bases from J; junction bases left unmatched: 7. Germline loops: CDR1 SGHAT, CDR2 FQNNGV. The CDR3: CASSARTGGGNSPLHF. The CDR3 bases are TGTGCCAGCAGCGCCCGGACAGGGGGAGGTAATTCACCCCTCCACTTT.

This chain links TRBV12-3 or TRBV12-4 with TRBJ1-5; D not certain. This CDR3 is built from 11 residues. V was cut by 11 bases and J by 5 bases, with 10 bases left in between. The CDR3 region is CAGGVDQPQHF. Here the CDR3 DNA reads TGTGCCGGAGGAGTCGATCAGCCCCAGCATTTT.

The chain uses TRBV5-5 and TRBJ1-5, with D possibly being TRBD1 (5 bases). CDR1 is SGHKS and CDR2 is YYEKEE in the germline V gene (reference sequence). V lost 1 base, J lost 4 bases, and 6 bases lay in between. The CDR3 consists of 13 residues. Here the CDR3 DNA reads TGTGCCAGCAGCTTGACAGGTAATCAGCCCCAGCATTTT. This sequence encodes CASSLTGNQPQHF.

This chain connects TRBV6-1 to TRBJ1-5; TRBD1 is a possible D gene (6 bases). CDR1 and CDR2 from the germline V gene are MNHNS and SASEGT. There are 17 residues in the CDR3. Trimming cost V 0 bases and J 11 bases, with 23 bases left between them. The CDR3 bases are TGTGCCAGCAGTGAAGCCGGCCCCATACACGGGGGGCCTACCCAGCATTTT. Its protein product is CASSEAGPIHGGPTQHF.

This clone turned up a few times. The chain is built from TRBV28 and TRBJ1-1, with D possibly TRBD1 on 6 matching bases. The CDR3 is made up of 18 amino acids. Trimming cost V 5 bases and J 0 bases, with 22 bases left between them. The V gene's germline CDR1 is MDHEN and CDR2 SYDVKM. The DNA for the CDR3 is TGTGCCAGCAGTCCAACCAGGGGAATCTCGGACATGAACACTGAAGCTTTCTTT. Protein: CASSPTRGISDMNTEAFF.

J is TRBJ1-1 and V is TRBV30; D gene unclear. The germline V gene encodes CDR1 GTSNPN and CDR2 SVGIG (reference sequence). V lost 4 bases, J lost 3 bases, and 15 bases lay in between. The CDR3 loop spans 14 amino acids. The chain's CDR3 is CAWKRNWADTEAFF. CDR3 coding DNA: TGTGCCTGGAAAAGGAACTGGGCGGACACTGAAGCTTTCTTT.

The CDR3 region has the DNA TGTGCCAGTAGCCACCTAGGGGTCGGTGAAAAACTGTTTTTT. Its translation: CASSHLGVGEKLFF. The rearrangement uses TRBV19 and TRBJ1-4; TRBD1 might be the D (5 bases). Trimming shortened V by 6 bases and J by 7 bases, and 15 bases separated the two germline ends. CDR3 size: 14 residues. CDR1 and CDR2 from the germline V gene are LNHDA and SQIVND (reference sequence).

The chain links TRBV10-1 to TRBJ1-5; tentatively, D is TRBD1 (6 bases). This CDR3 is built from 16 residues. Trimming left V 6 bases short and J 9 bases short, with 24 bases between. In germline, CDR1 is WNHNN, CDR2 SYGVQD (reference sequence). The CDR3 region has the DNA TGCGCCAGCAGAGGCTGCCCTTTGGGGGGCCTTCCGCCCCAGCATTTT. Protein product: CASRGCPLGGLPPQHF.

The chain links TRBV7-9 to TRBJ1-6, with 8 positions matching TRBD1. This CDR3 is built from 14 residues. V shed 8 bases and J 10 bases; nucleotides not matched to a gene: 10. Germline V gives CDR1 SEHNR, CDR2 FQNEAQ (reference sequence). CDR3 in DNA: TGTGCCAGCGGATCGACAGGGGTGAAATCACCCCTCCACTTT. This sequence encodes CASGSTGVKSPLHF. The full variable domain, in which reference TRBV7-9 and TRBJ1-6 provide the parts outside the CDR3, is DTGVSQNPRHKITKRGQNVTFRCDPISEHNRLYWYRQTLGQGPEFLTYFQNEAQLEKSRLLSDRFSAERPKGSFSTLEIQRTEQGDSAMYLCASGSTGVKSPLHFGNGTRLTVT.

This rearrangement joins TRBV6-2 or TRBV6-3 to TRBJ2-2; D gene unclear. V was shortened by 0 bases and J by 3 bases, with 8 bases between the two germline ends. CDR1 is MNHEY, CDR2 SVGEGT, per germline. CDR3 length: 15 amino acids. The CDR3 nucleotides read TGTGCCAGCAGTTACTCGATTTTAGACACCGGGGAGCTGTTTTTT. It specifies CASSYSILDTGELFF.

The gene calls are TRBV28 and TRBJ1-1, with a tentative D call TRBD1 (5 bases). The CDR3 has 11 residues. The germline V gene has CDR1 MDHEN and CDR2 SYDVKM. V was trimmed by 5 bases and J by 11 bases, leaving 12 bases between them. The CDR3 bases are TGTGCCAGCAGTGAGGGGCTTAGGGCTTTCTTT. Translation gives CASSEGLRAFF.

Here the CDR3 reads CASRDRDRVSYEQYF. The CDR3 nucleotides read TGCGCCAGCAGAGACCGGGACAGGGTTTCCTACGAGCAGTACTTC. This chain joins TRBV10-2 and TRBJ2-7, with TRBD1 matching over 9 bases. CDR1 is WSHSY, CDR2 SAAADI, per germline. This CDR3 has 15 residues. V gave up 6 bases and J gave up 1 base; unmatched junction bases: 7.

V and J are TRBV6-5 and TRBJ2-5; TRBD2 agrees at 8 bases. Germline assignment: CDR1 MNHEY and CDR2 SVGAGI. The V and J ends lost 6 bases and 5 bases, in that order; junction bases with no gene match: 8. The CDR3 extends over 14 amino acids. Written as DNA, the CDR3 is TGTGCCAGCAGCCTCGGGGGGGTCGGGGAGACCCAGTACTTC. It encodes CASSLGGVGETQYF.

V and J are TRBV5-5 and TRBJ1-2, with unresolved D. The CDR3 sequence is 13 residues long. Germline loops: CDR1 SGHKS, CDR2 YYEKEE (reference sequence). V lost 0 bases and J 3 bases, leaving 6 bases between the germline ends. CDR3 protein: CASSLDGYYGYTF. CDR3 DNA: TGTGCCAGCAGCTTGGACGGGTACTATGGCTACACCTTC.

This chain connects TRBV2 to TRBJ1-5, with D possibly TRBD1 on 6 matching bases. The V gene's germline CDR1 is SNHLY and CDR2 FYNNEI. V was cut by 5 bases and J by 5 bases, with 13 bases left in between. The CDR3 runs 14 residues. CDR3 amino acids: CASSFRGADQPQHF. Written as DNA, the CDR3 is TGTGCCAGCAGTTTCCGGGGGGCGGATCAGCCCCAGCATTTT.

The rearrangement uses TRBV3-1 (or the pseudogene TRBV3-2) and TRBJ2-2, with unresolved D. The germline gives CDR1 LGHDT, CDR2 YNNKEL (reference sequence). CDR3 size: 17 residues. V lost 0 bases and J 6 bases, leaving 17 bases between the germline ends. CDR3 DNA: TGTGCCAGCAGCCAAGACGTGACCCGTGGAATCTCCGGGGAGCTGTTTTTT. Its translation: CASSQDVTRGISGELFF.

The genes are TRBV18 and TRBJ2-2, with D maybe TRBD1 (6 bases). Trimming cost V 2 bases and J 5 bases, with 15 bases left between them. Germline V gene data show CDR1 as KGHSH and CDR2 as LQKENI. The CDR3 extends over 16 amino acids. This CDR3 is CASSPRIKQGTGELFF. The CDR3 DNA is TGTGCCAGCTCACCAAGAATTAAACAGGGTACCGGGGAGCTGTTTTTT.

This chain connects TRBV28 to TRBJ1-6; perhaps TRBD1 as D (6 bases). The V end was cut by 6 bases, the J end by 0 bases, with 18 bases between. The CDR3 contains 18 residues. Germline values: CDR1 MDHEN, CDR2 SYDVKM. DNA for the CDR3: TGTGCCAGCAGCCAACCCCGACAGGCGAGCTCCTATAATTCACCCCTCCACTTT. Translated: CASSQPRQASSYNSPLHF.

The chain joins TRBV19 to TRBJ1-5; 7 nucleotides line up with TRBD1. V lost 5 bases and J lost 4; bases outside the gene matches: 2. The CDR3 is made up of 13 amino acids. Germline V CDR1 and CDR2: LNHDA, SQIVND (reference sequence). The CDR3 DNA is TGTGCCAGTAGTGTACAGGGGAATCAGCCCCAGCATTTT. Translating it yields CASSVQGNQPQHF.

This chain uses TRBV7-6 with TRBJ2-7; D remains ambiguous. V was shortened by 5 bases and J by 0 bases, with 14 bases between the two germline ends. The germline CDR1 and CDR2 sequences are SGHVS and FNYEAQ. The CDR3 is 15 residues long. This CDR3 is CASSRGPVSSYEQYF. CDR3 in DNA: TGTGCCAGCAGCCGCGGCCCGGTGAGCTCCTACGAGCAGTACTTC.

The chain uses TRBV19 and TRBJ1-2, with 10 bases lining up with TRBD1. V lost 8 bases, J lost 8 bases, and 5 bases stayed unmatched. The CDR3 has 12 amino acids. CDR1 is LNHDA and CDR2 is SQIVND in the germline V gene (reference sequence). CDR3 coding DNA: TGTGCCAGTCGGACAGGGGGAGAAGGCTACACCTTC. Translating gives CASRTGGEGYTF.

This clone was recorded a few times. The chain couples TRBV9 to TRBJ2-6; no firm D call. V lost 5 bases and J 3 bases, leaving 12 bases between the germline ends. Looked up from germline, CDR1 is SGDLS and CDR2 is YYNGEE. The CDR3 sequence is 15 residues long. CDR3 amino acids: CASSSRKGGANVLTF. The CDR3 nucleotides are TGTGCCAGCAGTTCCCGTAAGGGTGGGGCCAACGTCCTGACTTTC. Full variable domain (remainder filled in from reference TRBV9 and TRBJ2-6): DSGVTQTPKHLITATGQRVTLRCSPRSGDLSVYWYQQSLDQGLQFLIQYYNGEERAKGNILERFSAQQFPDLHSELNLSSLELGDSALYFCASSSRKGGANVLTFGAGSRLTVL.

The chain combines TRBV27 with TRBJ1-2; D might be TRBD1 (5 bases). CDR3 length: 17 amino acids. CDR1 is MNHEY, CDR2 SMNVEV, per germline (reference sequence). V dropped 0 bases and J dropped 6 bases, with 20 bases sitting between them. Here the CDR3 reads CASSLSRDSGASNGYTF. The DNA for the CDR3 is TGTGCCAGCAGTTTATCGCGGGATTCTGGGGCCAGTAATGGCTACACCTTC.

The chain is built from TRBV5-1 and TRBJ1-2, with 7 bases lining up with TRBD1. Germline trimming cut 4 bases from V and 0 bases from J; bases unmatched to any gene: 9. CDR1 is SGHRS, CDR2 YFSETQ, per germline. The CDR3 sequence is 16 residues long. The CDR3 DNA reads as TGCGCCAGCAGCATCAACGTGGGGACAGCTAACTATGGCTACACCTTC. Translating it yields CASSINVGTANYGYTF. The full variable domain, rest sourced from reference TRBV5-1 and TRBJ1-2, is KAGVTQTPRYLIKTRGQQVTLSCSPISGHRSVSWYQQTPGQGLQFLFEYFSETQRNKGNFPGRFSGRQFSNSRSEMNVSTLELGDSALYLCASSINVGTANYGYTFGSGTRLTVV.

The chain combines TRBV30 with TRBJ1-1; D may be TRBD1 (6 bases). The CDR3 has 12 amino acids. Trimming removed 7 bases at V and 11 bases at J, with 20 bases between. CDR1 GTSNPN and CDR2 SVGIG come from the germline V gene (reference sequence). The CDR3 DNA sequence: TGTGCCTCCAGAAAGGGGGAGGGTGGGGCTTTCTTT. Amino acid sequence: CASRKGEGGAFF.

This clone turned up a few times. The chain employs TRBV10-3 and TRBJ1-6; D not certain. The CDR3 sequence is 15 residues long. Trimming took 1 base from V and 6 from J, leaving 10 bases between them. Germline CDR1 is ENHRY and CDR2 is SYGVKD. The DNA of the CDR3 is TGTGCCATCAGTGAGTTGGCAGCATTTAATTCACCCCTCCACTTT. Its translation is CAISELAAFNSPLHF.

The chain couples TRBV7-2 to TRBJ1-2; 7 positions agree with TRBD1. Germline-derived CDR1 and CDR2 are SGHTA and FQGNSA. The CDR3 length is 16 residues. V shed 5 bases, J shed 5 bases, and the junction held 14 bases outside the gene matches. CDR3 protein: CASSPVPLTGPYGYTF. CDR3 in DNA: TGTGCCAGCAGCCCCGTCCCTCTGACAGGGCCTTATGGCTACACCTTC.

The V and J genes are TRBV5-6 and TRBJ1-5; D perhaps matches TRBD1 (6 bases). Between the trimmed V and J ends, which lost 1 base and 6 bases, there was a span of 20 bases. The CDR3 covers 17 residues. Germline CDR1 SGHDT, CDR2 YYEEEE. The CDR3 DNA sequence: TGTGCCAGCAGCTTGCTCGGGGTGGCAGGGGAGGCTCAGCCCCAGCATTTT. Residues: CASSLLGVAGEAQPQHF.

The J gene is TRBJ2-5, the V gene TRBV7-8; D possibly corresponds to TRBD1 (5 bases). The V gene lost 2 bases and the J gene lost 2 bases, with 12 bases spanning the gap. Germline V gives CDR1 SGHVS, CDR2 FQNEAQ. This CDR3 comprises 15 residues. For the CDR3, the DNA is TGTGCCAGCAGCTTATTTAGACAGCCGCAAGAGACCCAGTACTTC. Its translation is CASSLFRQPQETQYF.